This T cell receptor (beta chain) was recovered during a study of blood T cell repertoires in COVID-19. Clones were sequenced by immunoSEQ multiplex PCR, and TCRdb holds only the in-frame ones, with some missing. The sample has over 150,000 clones, less than 90% seen once. CDR3 length equals 14 residues. Germline V gene data show CDR1 as SNHLY and CDR2 as FYNNEI. V was shortened by 3 bases and J by 3 bases, with 11 bases between the two germline ends. The sequence derives from a young man with active or convalescent COVID-19. Input material: peripheral blood. V usage is TRBV2 and J usage is TRBJ1-1, with a possible D match to TRBD1 (6 bases). DNA of the CDR3: TGTGCCAGCAGTGACAAAAGGGGGTACACTGAAGCTTTCTTT. It translates to CASSDKRGYTEAFF.